This is a list of T cell receptor beta chains from one sample in a study of blood T cell repertoires in COVID-19. Produced via immunoSEQ multiplex PCR; TCRdb's table is partial and in-frame only. There are 150,000 to 200,000 clones in the sample; around nine tenths occur only once, and roughly 21% lies in the top ten. The sequencing input was peripheral blood. Every receptor here comes from a man in his 60s with active or convalescent COVID-19. Each CDR3 is given with its conserved first and last residue. Fields, in order: clone size, D gene, V gene, J gene, CDR3 DNA, CDR3 protein. D genes are given only for firm matches. Size tells how often a clone was seen (once, few, many) or the class of an expanded clone, and some rows leave it out.

clone_size: NA
d_call: NA
v_call: TRBV5-6
j_call: TRBJ1-1
cdr3_nt: TGTGCCAGCAGCTTGGCTGAGACAGTAATGAACACTGAAGCTTTCTTT
cdr3_aa: CASSLAETVMNTEAFF

clone_size: NA
d_call: TRBD1
v_call: TRBV11-2
j_call: TRBJ1-2
cdr3_nt: TGTGCCAGCAGCTCCTTGATTCACAGGGGGCGCGCCTATGGCTACACCTTC
cdr3_aa: CASSSLIHRGRAYGYTF

clone_size: NA
d_call: TRBD1
v_call: TRBV27
j_call: TRBJ1-4
cdr3_nt: TGTGCCAGCAGTTTACATTCAGGGGGACCTAATGAAAAACTGTTTTTT
cdr3_aa: CASSLHSGGPNEKLFF

clone_size: NA
d_call: NA
v_call: TRBV11-2
j_call: TRBJ2-5
cdr3_nt: TGTGCCAGCAGCTATCCTGCGGGGGCGGGGGAGACCCAGTACTTC
cdr3_aa: CASSYPAGAGETQYF

clone_size: NA
d_call: TRBD1
v_call: TRBV5-4
j_call: TRBJ1-1
cdr3_nt: TGTGCCAGCAGCGCAAGGGACAGGGGAGGAACTGAAGCTTTCTTT
cdr3_aa: CASSARDRGGTEAFF

clone_size: NA
d_call: NA
v_call: TRBV7-3
j_call: TRBJ1-1
cdr3_nt: TGTGCCAGCAGCCCCAACACCGGGACACCGGCGGCTTTCTTT
cdr3_aa: CASSPNTGTPAAFF

clone_size: NA
d_call: TRBD1
v_call: TRBV27
j_call: TRBJ1-6
cdr3_nt: TGTGCCAGCAGTTTATGGACAGGGAGGGTTTTGAATTCACCCCTCCACTTT
cdr3_aa: CASSLWTGRVLNSPLHF

clone_size: NA
d_call: NA
v_call: TRBV9
j_call: TRBJ1-4
cdr3_nt: TGTGCCAGCAGCGTATCAGGACACCCAAATGAAAAACTGTTTTTT
cdr3_aa: CASSVSGHPNEKLFF

clone_size: NA
d_call: NA
v_call: TRBV13
j_call: TRBJ1-3
cdr3_nt: TGTGCCAGCAGCTTAGAGCAGCGGCAGAACACCATATATTTT
cdr3_aa: CASSLEQRQNTIYF

clone_size: NA
d_call: TRBD2
v_call: TRBV4-2
j_call: TRBJ2-7
cdr3_nt: TGTGCCAGCAGCCAAATAGCGGGGGGCCTAAGCTCCTACGAGCAGTACTTC
cdr3_aa: CASSQIAGGLSSYEQYF

clone_size: NA
d_call: TRBD2
v_call: TRBV9
j_call: TRBJ2-5
cdr3_nt: TGTGCCAGCAGCCCCTTTAGCGGGGGCGAGACCCAGTACTTC
cdr3_aa: CASSPFSGGETQYF

clone_size: NA
d_call: TRBD1
v_call: TRBV11-2
j_call: TRBJ2-2
cdr3_nt: TGTGCCAGCAGCCCTCAGGGGGTCCCGAACACCGGGGAGCTGTTTTTT
cdr3_aa: CASSPQGVPNTGELFF

clone_size: NA
d_call: TRBD1
v_call: TRBV18
j_call: TRBJ1-1
cdr3_nt: TGTGCCAGCTCACCTGACAGGGAAAGTGAAGCTTTCTTT
cdr3_aa: CASSPDRESEAFF

clone_size: NA
d_call: TRBD1
v_call: TRBV5-6
j_call: TRBJ1-2
cdr3_nt: TGTGCCAGCAGCTCCCGACAGGGGTTCATCTATGGCTACACCTTC
cdr3_aa: CASSSRQGFIYGYTF

clone_size: NA
d_call: TRBD1
v_call: TRBV19
j_call: TRBJ1-4
cdr3_nt: TGTGCCAGTTTGGGGACAGCCCAAAATGAAAAACTGTTTTTT
cdr3_aa: CASLGTAQNEKLFF

clone_size: once
d_call: NA
v_call: TRBV2
j_call: TRBJ2-5
cdr3_nt: TGTGCCAGCAGTGTGGACGCGGGTCAAGAGACCCAGTACTTC
cdr3_aa: CASSVDAGQETQYF

clone_size: NA
d_call: NA
v_call: TRBV2
j_call: TRBJ2-7
cdr3_nt: TGTGCCAGGGTCGCGGGCAGCTCCTACGAGCAGTACTTC
cdr3_aa: CARVAGSSYEQYF

clone_size: few
d_call: NA
v_call: TRBV6-5
j_call: TRBJ2-5
cdr3_nt: TGTGCCAGCAGAAGGACAGTCCAAGAGACCCAGTACTTC
cdr3_aa: CASRRTVQETQYF

clone_size: NA
d_call: TRBD1
v_call: TRBV7-6
j_call: TRBJ2-1
cdr3_nt: TGTGCCAGCAGCTCACAGGGGCACAATGAGCAGTTCTTC
cdr3_aa: CASSSQGHNEQFF

clone_size: NA
d_call: TRBD2
v_call: TRBV2
j_call: TRBJ2-1
cdr3_nt: TGTGCCAGCAGCCTAGCGGGACTTTCCAATGAGCAGTTCTTC
cdr3_aa: CASSLAGLSNEQFF

clone_size: NA
d_call: TRBD1
v_call: TRBV5-5
j_call: TRBJ1-5
cdr3_nt: TGTGCCAGCAGCTTGGCAGGGGGACATAGCAATCAGCCCCAGCATTTT
cdr3_aa: CASSLAGGHSNQPQHF

clone_size: NA
d_call: TRBD2
v_call: TRBV3-1/TRBV3-2
j_call: TRBJ2-1
cdr3_nt: TGTGCCAGCAGCCAAGATCCTCTGAGAACGGGAGGCAATGAGCAGTTCTTC
cdr3_aa: CASSQDPLRTGGNEQFF

clone_size: once
d_call: NA
v_call: TRBV6-2/TRBV6-3
j_call: TRBJ2-3
cdr3_nt: TGTGCCAGCAGTTATGCGGATACGCAGTATTTT
cdr3_aa: CASSYADTQYF

clone_size: NA
d_call: NA
v_call: TRBV10-3
j_call: TRBJ2-3
cdr3_nt: TGTGCCATCAGTGAGTTCCTAGTGAGCACAGATACGCAGTATTTT
cdr3_aa: CAISEFLVSTDTQYF

clone_size: NA
d_call: NA
v_call: TRBV5-1
j_call: TRBJ2-3
cdr3_nt: TGCGCCAGCAGCTTGGCCCCTCAGGATACGCAGTATTTT
cdr3_aa: CASSLAPQDTQYF

clone_size: NA
d_call: NA
v_call: TRBV15
j_call: TRBJ2-7
cdr3_nt: TGTGCCACCAGCAGAGATCTGGGGGGACCCAACGGCGAGCAGTACTTC
cdr3_aa: CATSRDLGGPNGEQYF

clone_size: NA
d_call: TRBD2
v_call: TRBV27
j_call: TRBJ2-2
cdr3_nt: TGTGCCAGCCGCCTCCAGCGGGGGGACGGAGGGGAGCTGTTTTTT
cdr3_aa: CASRLQRGDGGELFF

clone_size: NA
d_call: NA
v_call: TRBV2
j_call: TRBJ1-5
cdr3_nt: TGTGCCAGCAGACACAGGATTAGCAATCAGCCCCAGCATTTT
cdr3_aa: CASRHRISNQPQHF

clone_size: few
d_call: NA
v_call: TRBV6-2/TRBV6-3
j_call: TRBJ2-3
cdr3_nt: TGTGCCAGCAGGCCTGTTGGAGGTAGCCTTAGCACAGATACGCAGTATTTT
cdr3_aa: CASRPVGGSLSTDTQYF

clone_size: NA
d_call: NA
v_call: TRBV19
j_call: TRBJ1-5
cdr3_nt: TGTGCCAGTAGGCAGGGTAATGGTTTTGGGGTTTTCGATCAGCCCCAGCATTTT
cdr3_aa: CASRQGNGFGVFDQPQHF

clone_size: NA
d_call: TRBD1
v_call: TRBV7-3
j_call: TRBJ2-2
cdr3_nt: TGTGCCAGCAGCTTAACGTTGACAGGGGGCACCGGGGAGCTGTTTTTT
cdr3_aa: CASSLTLTGGTGELFF

clone_size: NA
d_call: TRBD1
v_call: TRBV9
j_call: TRBJ2-5
cdr3_nt: TGTGCCAGCAGCCCCTCAGGACAGGGATACCAAGAGACCCAGTACTTC
cdr3_aa: CASSPSGQGYQETQYF

clone_size: few
d_call: NA
v_call: TRBV6-5
j_call: TRBJ1-5
cdr3_nt: TGTGCCAGCAGTTACAGAGACAATCAGCCCCAGCATTTT
cdr3_aa: CASSYRDNQPQHF

clone_size: NA
d_call: TRBD1
v_call: TRBV24-1
j_call: TRBJ2-2
cdr3_nt: TGTGCCACCAGTGATTTAAGGGCAGGGGGCGTCTCCGGGGAGCTGTTTTTT
cdr3_aa: CATSDLRAGGVSGELFF

clone_size: NA
d_call: NA
v_call: TRBV19
j_call: TRBJ2-5
cdr3_nt: TGTGCCAGTAGTATAGGCGGGGGCCGGACGGAGACCCAGTACTTC
cdr3_aa: CASSIGGGRTETQYF

clone_size: NA
d_call: NA
v_call: TRBV19
j_call: TRBJ1-3
cdr3_nt: TGTGCCAGTAGAACGGTGGGGAGGGCTGGAAACACCATATATTTT
cdr3_aa: CASRTVGRAGNTIYF

clone_size: NA
d_call: TRBD1
v_call: TRBV7-9
j_call: TRBJ1-2
cdr3_nt: TGTGCCAGCAGCTTCGGGGACAGGGGGTCCTATGGCTACACCTTC
cdr3_aa: CASSFGDRGSYGYTF